One and the same sample provided the 29 T cell receptor beta chains below, sequenced in a study of cytomegalovirus exposure and HLA in healthy donors. The method was immunoSEQ multiplex PCR; TCRdb's version includes in-frame clones alone and lacks a portion of them. Among 150,000 to 250,000 clones listed, 81% were seen once. Source material: PBMCs. These receptors originate from a woman between 25 and 40 years old in good health and CMV-seronegative.

The rearrangement links TRBV15 to TRBJ1-2; tentative D call: TRBD1 (6 bases). Germline V gene sequence: CDR1 LNHNV, CDR2 YYDKDF (reference sequence). This CDR3 is built from 17 residues. The germline V and J ends were trimmed by 3 bases and 8 bases, with 25 bases remaining between them. The CDR3 DNA reads TGTGCCACCAGCAGTCTTCGGGGAGGGGGAAGGCTTTACGGCTACACCTTC. As protein: CATSSLRGGGRLYGYTF.

This clone was seen a single time. The CDR3 region is CASSDSQGTSGDNEQFF. The DNA of the CDR3 is TGTGCCAGCAGTGACAGCCAAGGAACTAGCGGGGACAATGAGCAGTTCTTC. The V gene is TRBV6-4, the J gene TRBJ2-1; 10 positions match TRBD2. Unmatched junction bases numbered 9, after V lost 2 bases and J lost 5 bases. This CDR3 is 17 amino acids long. Germline values: CDR1 MRHNA, CDR2 SNTAGT.

The chain is built from TRBV11-2 and TRBJ1-5, with 10 bases lining up with TRBD1. The ends lost 5 bases at V and 5 bases at J; junction bases unmatched: 9. The CDR3 extends over 16 amino acids. Germline-derived CDR1 and CDR2 are SGHAT and FQNNGV. CDR3 nucleotide sequence: TGTGCCAGCAGCCGAACCGGACAGGGGGGATATCAGCCCCAGCATTTT. Translating it yields CASSRTGQGGYQPQHF.

The chain combines TRBV11-3 with TRBJ2-1; 12 bases fit TRBD2. Germline V CDR1 and CDR2: SGHNT, YENEEA. This CDR3 has 14 residues. Losses at the gene ends were 4 bases for V and 12 bases for J; bases not matched to a gene: 7. CDR3 amino acids: CASSSSSGGAWQFF. The CDR3 region has the DNA TGTGCCAGCAGCTCTTCTAGCGGGGGGGCCTGGCAGTTCTTC.

The chain uses TRBV14 and TRBJ2-1; maybe TRBD2 (6 bases). V gave up 0 bases and J gave up 0 bases, with 15 bases separating them. The length of the CDR3 is 18 residues. CDR1 and CDR2 from the germline V gene are SGHDN and FVKESK. The CDR3: CASSQEILALSSYNEQFF. In nucleotides, the CDR3 is TGTGCCAGCAGCCAAGAAATCCTAGCGCTAAGCTCCTACAATGAGCAGTTCTTC.

The J gene is TRBJ2-2, the V gene TRBV5-1; tentative D call: TRBD2 (5 bases). Trimming took 1 base from V and 4 from J, leaving 14 bases between them. The CDR3 is 16 residues long. Per the germline V gene, CDR1 is SGHRS and CDR2 is YFSETQ. CDR3 nucleotides: TGCGCCAGCAGCTTGAGGGAGCGGAGAACCACCGGGGAGCTGTTTTTT. Translation gives CASSLRERRTTGELFF. The variable domain in full, completed from reference TRBV5-1 and TRBJ2-2, reads KAGVTQTPRYLIKTRGQQVTLSCSPISGHRSVSWYQQTPGQGLQFLFEYFSETQRNKGNFPGRFSGRQFSNSRSEMNVSTLELGDSALYLCASSLRERRTTGELFFGEGSRLTVL.

V usage is TRBV27 and J usage is TRBJ2-5; 10 bases match TRBD1. CDR3 length equals 16 residues. V was pared by 5 bases and J by 5 bases, with 11 bases of the junction left unmatched. Looked up from germline, CDR1 is MNHEY and CDR2 is SMNVEV (reference sequence). The CDR3: CASSRYGTGDWETQYF. CDR3 bases: TGTGCCAGCAGTCGTTACGGGACAGGGGATTGGGAGACCCAGTACTTC.

This rearrangement joins TRBV9 to TRBJ1-6; D possibly corresponds to TRBD1 (6 bases). This CDR3 is 16 amino acids long. The germline gives CDR1 SGDLS, CDR2 YYNGEE. Trimming pared 3 bases from V and 8 bases from J, leaving 18 bases between. CDR3 nucleotide sequence: TGTGCCAGCAGCGCTGGACAGTTTCCCACCGATTCACCCCTCCACTTT. Translating gives CASSAGQFPTDSPLHF.

The V and J genes are TRBV4-1 and TRBJ1-5; D is unresolved. Germline V gene lookup returns CDR1 MGHRA and CDR2 YSYEKL. This CDR3 spans 15 amino acids. The V gene lost 3 bases and the J gene lost 0 bases, with 9 bases spanning the gap. The chain's CDR3 is CASSQNDISNQPQHF. The CDR3 region has the DNA TGCGCCAGCAGCCAGAACGACATTAGCAATCAGCCCCAGCATTTT.

The rearrangement links TRBV10-1 to TRBJ2-3; TRBD2 aligns across 10 bases. The germline V gene encodes CDR1 WNHNN and CDR2 SYGVQD (reference sequence). This CDR3 contains 16 residues. Trimming cost V 3 bases and J 2 bases; bases outside gene matches: 5. The CDR3 DNA sequence: TGCGCCAGCAGTGATCGCCTAGCGGGAGACACAGATACGCAGTATTTT. Its protein is CASSDRLAGDTDTQYF.

The chain joins TRBV5-1 to TRBJ1-6, with 9 bases that match TRBD1. Looked up from germline, CDR1 is SGHRS and CDR2 is YFSETQ. The ends lost 5 bases at V and 10 bases at J; junction bases unmatched: 7. This CDR3 spans 14 amino acids. The CDR3 sequence is CASSPDRGNSPLHF. CDR3 nucleotides: TGCGCCAGCAGTCCCGACAGGGGGAACTCACCCCTCCACTTT.

The rearrangement joins TRBV10-3 to TRBJ2-7; tentative D call: TRBD2 (6 bases). The CDR3 runs 14 residues. V was trimmed by 0 bases and J by 7 bases, leaving 13 bases between them. The germline V gene encodes CDR1 ENHRY and CDR2 SYGVKD. The DNA of the CDR3 is TGTGCCATCAGTGAGTCAAGTGGGGGGTGGGAGCAGTACTTC. Translation gives CAISESSGGWEQYF.

This sequence joins TRBV6-4 and TRBJ2-1; maybe TRBD2 (5 bases). With 4 bases removed from V and 9 bases from J, the gap between germline ends came to 16 bases. In germline, CDR1 is MRHNA, CDR2 SNTAGT. This CDR3 contains 14 residues. The CDR3: CASSVAGKSREQFF. CDR3 DNA sequence: TGTGCCAGCAGTGTGGCGGGCAAGTCCCGTGAGCAGTTCTTC.

This clone was counted once. The chain employs TRBV5-1 and TRBJ1-1; 8 bases match TRBD1. J gave up 6 bases and V 4 bases, and 11 bases lay outside the gene matches. CDR1 and CDR2 from the germline V gene are SGHRS and YFSETQ. The CDR3 is made up of 15 amino acids. The CDR3 DNA reads as TGCGCCAGCAGCGGGGGACAGGTCGGGATGGCTGAAGCTTTCTTT. Amino acids: CASSGGQVGMAEAFF.

V gene TRBV29-1 combines with J gene TRBJ2-1, with 9 bases that match TRBD2. Germline-derived CDR1 and CDR2 are SQVTM and ANQGSEA. V shed 5 bases, J shed 7 bases, and the junction held 9 bases outside the gene matches. The CDR3 extends over 14 amino acids. CDR3 in DNA: TGCAGCGTTAGGGGAAGCGGGAGGTCGAATGAGCAGTTCTTC. Amino acids: CSVRGSGRSNEQFF.

This clone was picked up a small number of times. The V call is TRBV2, the J call TRBJ1-2; a possible D gene is TRBD1 (6 bases). V was trimmed by 6 bases and J by 7 bases, leaving 12 bases between them. Germline V gene data show CDR1 as SNHLY and CDR2 as FYNNEI. This CDR3 contains 12 residues. CDR3 bases: TGTGCCAGCAGGGGACAAATAAGTGGCTACACCTTC. Translation: CASRGQISGYTF.

The V gene is TRBV30, the J gene TRBJ2-3; 11 nucleotides align to TRBD2. V lost 0 bases, J lost 0 bases, and 8 bases stayed unmatched. The length of the CDR3 is 18 residues. From germline, CDR1 is GTSNPN and CDR2 SVGIG (reference sequence). As DNA, the CDR3 is TGTGCCTGGAGTGTAATAGCGGGAGGGTGGGCTAGCACAGATACGCAGTATTTT. It yields the protein CAWSVIAGGWASTDTQYF.

The chain is built from TRBV30 and TRBJ2-3, with 8 bases fitting TRBD2. V gave up 2 bases and J gave up 1 base; unmatched junction bases: 5. The germline gives CDR1 GTSNPN, CDR2 SVGIG (reference sequence). This CDR3 spans 15 amino acids. CDR3 amino acids: CAWSIAGWGTDTQYF. The DNA for the CDR3 is TGTGCCTGGAGTATAGCGGGATGGGGCACAGATACGCAGTATTTT.

This clone was seen only once. Different DNA sequences within this sample yield the same CDR3. The chain carries TRBV30 and TRBJ1-5; D is perhaps TRBD1 (6 bases). Germline CDR1 and CDR2: GTSNPN and SVGIG (reference sequence). The CDR3 contains 13 residues. The V end lost 1 base, the J end lost 2 bases, and 6 bases lay between the germline ends. This CDR3 reads CAWSGQGNQPQHF. Here the CDR3 DNA reads TGTGCCTGGAGTGGACAGGGCAATCAGCCCCAGCATTTT.

This clone appeared a single time. The rearrangement joins TRBV5-1 to TRBJ2-7, with TRBD1 matching 7 bases. The CDR3 runs 15 residues. The ends lost 0 bases at V and 0 bases at J; junction bases unmatched: 3. Germline CDR1 SGHRS, CDR2 YFSETQ. The CDR3 DNA reads TGCGCCAGCAGCTTGGCCGGACAGGTCTCCTACGAGCAGTACTTC. It encodes CASSLAGQVSYEQYF.

This sequence joins TRBV15 and TRBJ2-2; D is uncertain. Germline CDR1 and CDR2: LNHNV and YYDKDF (reference sequence). The CDR3 has 17 residues. Deletions cut 0 bases from V and 0 bases from J, with 11 bases between. CDR3 in amino acids: CATSRDRGAPNTGELFF. The DNA of the CDR3 is TGTGCCACCAGCAGAGATAGAGGCGCGCCGAACACCGGGGAGCTGTTTTTT.

The rearrangement uses TRBV6-5 and TRBJ2-5, with unresolved D. Germline V gene data show CDR1 as MNHEY and CDR2 as SVGAGI. Trimming shortened V by 0 bases and J by 2 bases, and 7 bases separated the two germline ends. The CDR3 loop spans 14 amino acids. The DNA for the CDR3 is TGTGCCAGCAGTTACTCCCCAGGACAAGAGACCCAGTACTTC. Its protein product is CASSYSPGQETQYF.

The rearrangement joins TRBV30 to TRBJ2-4; D gene uncertain. CDR3 length equals 15 residues. CDR1 and CDR2 from the germline V gene are GTSNPN and SVGIG (reference sequence). Between the trimmed V and J ends, which lost 2 bases and 1 base, there was a span of 12 bases. The CDR3, as DNA: TGTGCCTGGAGTTTACCTACCGGGGCCAAAAACATTCAGTACTTC. This encodes CAWSLPTGAKNIQYF.

The V call is TRBV19, the J call TRBJ1-2; TRBD1 is a possible D gene (6 bases). The CDR3 runs 14 residues. Between the trimmed V and J ends, which lost 3 bases and 6 bases, there was a span of 14 bases. CDR1 LNHDA and CDR2 SQIVND come from the germline V gene (reference sequence). The CDR3, as DNA: TGTGCCAGTAGTATTTTGGGACAAGGAAATGGCTACACCTTC. This encodes CASSILGQGNGYTF. Filled out from reference TRBV19 and TRBJ1-2, the complete variable domain reads DGGITQSPKYLFRKEGQNVTLSCEQNLNHDAMYWYRQDPGQGLRLIYYSQIVNDFQKGDIAEGYSVSREKKESFPLTVTSAQKNPTAFYLCASSILGQGNGYTFGSGTRLTVV.

V gene TRBV15 combines with J gene TRBJ1-1, with a tentative D call TRBD1 (5 bases). The CDR3 spans 13 residues. Trimming shortened V by 4 bases and J by 1 base, and 7 bases separated the two germline ends. Per germline, CDR1 LNHNV and CDR2 YYDKDF (reference sequence). CDR3 region: CATSTDRNTEAFF. As DNA, the CDR3 is TGTGCCACCAGCACCGACAGGAACACTGAAGCTTTCTTT.

V gene TRBV27 combines with J gene TRBJ2-7, with D possibly being TRBD2 (6 bases). This CDR3 has 15 amino acids. Trimming left V 5 bases short and J 2 bases short, with 16 bases between. Per germline, CDR1 MNHEY and CDR2 SMNVEV (reference sequence). The CDR3 reads CASSELGTGTYEQYF. The CDR3 bases are TGTGCCAGCAGTGAACTCGGGACTGGAACCTACGAGCAGTACTTC.

This clone appeared once. V gene TRBV18 combines with J gene TRBJ2-7; tentatively, D is TRBD1 (6 bases). The CDR3 totals 14 residues. V lost 3 bases to trimming and J lost 5 bases, with 14 bases between them. CDR1 is KGHSH and CDR2 is LQKENI in the germline V gene. CDR3 sequence (DNA): TGTGCCAGCTCACCCTTGCTACAGGGTAACGAGCAGTACTTC. Its protein is CASSPLLQGNEQYF.

The rearrangement joins TRBV28 to TRBJ2-7, with a tentative D call TRBD1 (5 bases). V lost 2 bases to trimming and J lost 2 bases, with 13 bases between them. Per the germline V gene, CDR1 is MDHEN and CDR2 is SYDVKM. The CDR3 extends over 15 amino acids. The CDR3 DNA reads as TGTGCCAGCAGTTTAGGGGTAGGGGCAACCTACGAGCAGTACTTC. Residues: CASSLGVGATYEQYF.

This chain connects TRBV9 to TRBJ1-1, with 8 bases that match TRBD1. The CDR3 has 17 amino acids. V shed 0 bases, J shed 1 base, and the junction held 8 bases outside the gene matches. Germline values: CDR1 SGDLS, CDR2 YYNGEE. In DNA form, the CDR3 reads TGTGCCAGCAGCGTAGAGGGGACAGGTTGGGGGAACACTGAAGCTTTCTTT. Its protein product is CASSVEGTGWGNTEAFF.